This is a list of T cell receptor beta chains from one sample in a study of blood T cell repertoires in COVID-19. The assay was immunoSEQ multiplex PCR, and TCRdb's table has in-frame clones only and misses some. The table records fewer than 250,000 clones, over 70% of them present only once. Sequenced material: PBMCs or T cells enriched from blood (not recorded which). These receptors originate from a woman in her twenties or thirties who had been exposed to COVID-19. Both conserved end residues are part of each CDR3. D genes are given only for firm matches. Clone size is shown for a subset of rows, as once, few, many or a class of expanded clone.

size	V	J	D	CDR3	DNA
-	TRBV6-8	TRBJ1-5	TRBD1	CASSYSGQGIQPQHF	TGTGCCAGCAGTTACTCGGGACAGGGTATTCAGCCCCAGCATTTT
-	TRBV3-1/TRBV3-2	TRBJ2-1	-	CASSHEGNLFNEQFF	TGTGCCAGCAGCCACGAGGGAAACCTCTTCAATGAGCAGTTCTTC
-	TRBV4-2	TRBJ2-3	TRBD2	CASSQLIAGGRDTQYF	TGTGCCAGCAGCCAACTCATAGCGGGAGGGCGTGATACGCAGTATTTT
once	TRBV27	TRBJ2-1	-	CASTRYNEQFF	TGTGCCAGCACCAGGTACAATGAGCAGTTCTTC
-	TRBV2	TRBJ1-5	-	CASSGTLYQPQHF	TGTGCCAGCAGCGGGACTCTCTATCAGCCCCAGCATTTT
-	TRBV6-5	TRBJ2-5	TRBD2	CASSYSAGVGETQYF	TGTGCCAGCAGTTACTCAGCGGGAGTGGGGGAGACCCAGTACTTC
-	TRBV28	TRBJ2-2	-	CASLKVGGRYTGELFF	TGTGCCAGCCTCAAAGTCGGGGGGCGTTACACCGGGGAGCTGTTTTTT
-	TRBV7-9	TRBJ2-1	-	CASSLEEGEFF	TGTGCCAGCAGCTTAGAAGAGGGTGAGTTCTTC
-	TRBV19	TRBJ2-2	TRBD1	CASRRTGVVGGELFF	TGTGCCAGTAGACGGACAGGGGTAGTAGGCGGGGAGCTGTTTTTT
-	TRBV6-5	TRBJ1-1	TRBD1	CASSYSRTGRTEAFF	TGTGCCAGCAGTTACTCGAGGACAGGGCGCACTGAAGCTTTCTTT
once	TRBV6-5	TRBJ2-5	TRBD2	CASRAKTSGQETQYF	TGTGCCAGCAGGGCCAAGACTAGCGGGCAAGAGACCCAGTACTTC
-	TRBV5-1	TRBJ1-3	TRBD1	CASSSGQGSSGNTIYF	TGCGCCAGCAGCTCAGGACAGGGGAGCTCTGGAAACACCATATATTTT
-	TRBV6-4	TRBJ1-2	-	CASSDSPRGGYTF	TGTGCCAGCAGTGACTCCCCTAGGGGTGGCTACACCTTC
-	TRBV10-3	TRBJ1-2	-	CAISDISAYGYTF	TGTGCCATCAGTGACATCTCAGCGTATGGCTACACCTTC
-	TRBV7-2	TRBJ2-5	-	CASSLGRRETQYF	TGTGCCAGCAGCTTAGGCCGGCGGGAGACCCAGTACTTC
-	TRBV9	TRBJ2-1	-	CASSVDPGYNEQFF	TGTGCCAGCAGCGTAGATCCAGGGTACAATGAGCAGTTCTTC
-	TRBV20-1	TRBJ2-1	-	CSARRRNEQFF	TGCAGTGCTAGGAGAAGAAATGAGCAGTTCTTC
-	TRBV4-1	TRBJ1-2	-	CASSHRQSNYGYTF	TGCGCCAGCAGCCACCGACAGTCTAACTATGGCTACACCTTC
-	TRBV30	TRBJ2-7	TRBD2	CAWGSGTYEQYF	TGTGCCTGGGGTAGCGGGACCTACGAGCAGTACTTC
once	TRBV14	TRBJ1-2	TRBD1	CASSQEPAGGYGYTF	TGTGCCAGCAGCCAAGAGCCCGCAGGGGGGTATGGCTACACCTTC
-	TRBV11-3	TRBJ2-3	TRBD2	CASSLAREGGTQYF	TGTGCCAGCAGCTTAGCACGGGAGGGGGGTACGCAGTATTTT
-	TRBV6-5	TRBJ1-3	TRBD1	CASSYGTGIGNTIYF	TGTGCCAGCAGTTACGGGACAGGGATTGGAAACACCATATATTTT
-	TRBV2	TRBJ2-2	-	CASSGSAGELFF	TGTGCCAGCAGTGGTAGTGCCGGGGAGCTGTTTTTT
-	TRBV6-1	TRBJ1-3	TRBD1	CASSELASGTGIGNTIYF	TGTGCCAGCAGTGAACTTGCGAGTGGGACAGGGATTGGAAACACCATATATTTT
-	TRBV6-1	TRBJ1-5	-	CASSEGGEDQPQHF	TGTGCCAGCAGTGAAGGGGGGGAGGATCAGCCCCAGCATTTT
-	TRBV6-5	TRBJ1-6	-	CASRRSELSPLHF	TGTGCCTCGAGGCGGTCGGAGTTGTCACCCCTCCACTTT
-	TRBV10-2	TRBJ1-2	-	CASSESTTNYGYTF	TGCGCCAGCAGTGAGTCAACAACTAACTATGGCTACACCTTC
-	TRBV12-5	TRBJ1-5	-	CASQRGGNSNQPQHF	TGTGCTAGCCAACGAGGAGGAAATAGCAATCAGCCCCAGCATTTT
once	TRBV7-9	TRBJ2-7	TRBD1	CASSSPTGGGEQYF	TGTGCCAGCAGCTCCCCGACAGGGGGCGGCGAGCAGTACTTC
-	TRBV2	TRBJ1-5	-	CASSEAPRVVNQPQHF	TGTGCCAGCAGTGAAGCTCCCAGGGTTGTAAATCAGCCCCAGCATTTT
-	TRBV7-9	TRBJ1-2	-	CASSLANFLGTYYGYTF	TGTGCCAGCAGCTTAGCGAATTTCCTAGGCACGTACTATGGCTACACCTTC
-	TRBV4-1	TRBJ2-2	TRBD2	CASSQDNLAGITGELFF	TGCGCCAGCAGCCAAGATAATCTAGCGGGGATCACCGGGGAGCTGTTTTTT
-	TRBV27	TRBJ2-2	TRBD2	CASSSRTSTNGELFF	TGTGCCAGCAGTTCCCGGACTAGCACCAACGGGGAGCTGTTTTTT